Below, 6 T cell receptor beta chains from the same sample are listed, as sequenced in a study of blood T cell repertoires in COVID-19. TCRdb keeps only in-frame clones here, not all; method: immunoSEQ multiplex PCR. The table lists about 160,000 clones, approximately 88% of them singletons. The sample taken for sequencing was peripheral blood. The receptor set was obtained from a man aged 18 to 29 with active or convalescent COVID-19.

The CDR3: CASSLSPTTLQTANEKLFF. Written as DNA, the CDR3 is TGTGCCAGCTCACTTAGCCCGACAACCCTACAGACAGCTAATGAAAAACTGTTTTTT. The chain has TRBV18 and TRBJ1-4; D is perhaps TRBD1 (5 bases). Trimming left V 4 bases short and J 3 bases short, with 24 bases between. This CDR3 is built from 19 residues. CDR1 is KGHSH, CDR2 LQKENI, per germline.

This sequence joins TRBV28 and TRBJ1-4, with 8 bases matching TRBD1. This CDR3 is 15 amino acids long. Germline lookup yields CDR1 MDHEN and CDR2 SYDVKM. The trim removed 3 bases at V and 7 bases at J, leaving 7 bases unmatched. This CDR3 reads CASSFSTGAVEKLFF. In DNA form, the CDR3 reads TGTGCCAGCAGTTTTTCGACAGGGGCGGTTGAAAAACTGTTTTTT.

The chain has TRBV7-9 and TRBJ1-5; perhaps TRBD1 as D (5 bases). CDR3 length: 14 amino acids. The germline V gene encodes CDR1 SEHNR and CDR2 FQNEAQ (reference sequence). V lost 1 base to trimming and J lost 7 bases, with 11 bases between them. The CDR3 region is CASSLVGPEQPQHF. The CDR3 DNA is TGTGCCAGCAGCTTAGTGGGGCCCGAACAGCCCCAGCATTTT.

This clone turned up a few times. A read error may produce the germline difference seen at one junction end. This rearrangement joins TRBV2 to TRBJ2-1; D is unresolved. Looked up from germline, CDR1 is SNHLY and CDR2 is FYNNEI. The CDR3 runs 15 residues. In DNA form, the CDR3 reads TGTGCCAGCAGTACCACCGTTTACCCATACAGTGAGCAGTTCTTC. It specifies CASSTTVYPYSEQFF.

This chain uses TRBV28 with TRBJ1-6; TRBD1 is a possible D gene (6 bases). Germline V lookup: CDR1 MDHEN, CDR2 SYDVKM. The CDR3 has 17 residues. Trimming pared 5 bases from V and 7 bases from J, leaving 21 bases between. Here the CDR3 DNA reads TGTGCCAGCAGTCCACGCGGAACAGGGTCCCCCAATTCACCCCTCCACTTT. It translates to CASSPRGTGSPNSPLHF.

V gene TRBV18 combines with J gene TRBJ1-1; D is uncertain. The germline gives CDR1 KGHSH, CDR2 LQKENI. This CDR3 is built from 13 residues. Deletions cut 1 base from V and 0 bases from J, with 3 bases between. This CDR3 is CASSPLVNTEAFF. DNA of the CDR3: TGTGCCAGCTCACCACTCGTGAACACTGAAGCTTTCTTT.